This T cell receptor (beta chain) originates from a study of tumor and adjacent non-tumor tissue in lung cancer. The J segment lost 2 bases and the V segment lost 8 bases, leaving 17 bases of the junction unmatched. Germline V gene sequence: CDR1 SQVTM, CDR2 ANQGSEA. The CDR3 spans 17 residues. A modified ARM-PCR protocol with three rounds of nested PCR amplified TCRbeta. One entry per CDR3 protein results from TCRdb running MiXCR on the multiplex PCR reads. Among fewer than 120,000 distinct CDR3 sequences, about 87% were seen once, and the ten largest hold approximately 22%. This sample's RNA came from whole unsorted tissue.

What was sequenced was lung tumor tissue. The sequence came from a man in his sixties or seventies with non-small cell lung cancer. The chain recombines TRBV29-1 with TRBJ2-3; TRBD1 aligns across 9 bases. The CDR3 region is CSLVPHVTGGDTDTQYF. As DNA, the CDR3 is TGCAGCCTAGTCCCACATGTGACAGGGGGGGACACAGATACGCAGTATTTT.